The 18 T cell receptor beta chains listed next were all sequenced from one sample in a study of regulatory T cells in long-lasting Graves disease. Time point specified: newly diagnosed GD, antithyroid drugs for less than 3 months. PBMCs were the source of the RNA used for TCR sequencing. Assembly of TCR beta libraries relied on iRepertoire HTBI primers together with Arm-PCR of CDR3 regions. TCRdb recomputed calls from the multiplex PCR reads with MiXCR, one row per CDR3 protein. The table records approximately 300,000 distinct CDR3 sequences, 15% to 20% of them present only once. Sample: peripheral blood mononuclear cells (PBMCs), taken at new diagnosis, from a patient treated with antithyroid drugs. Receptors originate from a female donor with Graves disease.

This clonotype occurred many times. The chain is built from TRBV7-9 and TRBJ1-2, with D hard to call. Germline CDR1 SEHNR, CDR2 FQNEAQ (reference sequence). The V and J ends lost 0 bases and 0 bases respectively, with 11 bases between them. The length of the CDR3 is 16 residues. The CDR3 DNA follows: TGTGCCAGCAGCTTAGCCGGGCCAACCCCTAACTATGGCTACACCTTC. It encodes CASSLAGPTPNYGYTF.

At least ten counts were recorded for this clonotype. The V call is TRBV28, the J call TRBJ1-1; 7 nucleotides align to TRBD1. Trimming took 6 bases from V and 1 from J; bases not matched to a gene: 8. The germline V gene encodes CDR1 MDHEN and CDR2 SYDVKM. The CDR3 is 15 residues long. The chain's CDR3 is CASRRTGEGNTEAFF. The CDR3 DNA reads TGTGCCAGCAGACGGACAGGTGAAGGGAACACTGAAGCTTTCTTT.

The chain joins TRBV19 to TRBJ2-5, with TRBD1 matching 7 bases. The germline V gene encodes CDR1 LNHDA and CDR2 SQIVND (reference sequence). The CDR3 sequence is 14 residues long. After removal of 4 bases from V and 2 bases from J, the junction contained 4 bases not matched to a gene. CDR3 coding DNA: TGTGCCAGTAGTACATACAGGGGTCAAGAGACCCAGTACTTC. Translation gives CASSTYRGQETQYF.

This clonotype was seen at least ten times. The CDR3 loop is CASTRQGNSYEQYF. The DNA for the CDR3 is TGTGCCAGCACCCGACAGGGCAACTCCTACGAGCAGTACTTC. This chain links TRBV11-3 with TRBJ2-7, with 7 bases aligning to TRBD1. V dropped 7 bases and J dropped 0; count of bases not matched to a gene: 6. CDR3 length equals 14 residues. The germline gives CDR1 SGHNT, CDR2 YENEEA. The full variable domain, completed using reference TRBV11-3 and TRBJ2-7, is EAGVVQSPRYKIIEKKQPVAFWCNPISGHNTLYWYLQNLGQGPELLIRYENEEAVDDSQLPKDRFSAERLKGVDSTLKIQPAELGDSAVYLCASTRQGNSYEQYFGPGTRLTVT.

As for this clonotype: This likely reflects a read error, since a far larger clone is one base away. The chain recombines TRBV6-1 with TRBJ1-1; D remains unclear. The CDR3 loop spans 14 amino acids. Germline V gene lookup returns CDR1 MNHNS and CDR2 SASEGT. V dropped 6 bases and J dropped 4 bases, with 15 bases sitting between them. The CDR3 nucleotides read TGTGCCAGCAGCCCGGAATCGGGGATCACTGAAGCTTTCTTT. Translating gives CASSPESGITEAFF.

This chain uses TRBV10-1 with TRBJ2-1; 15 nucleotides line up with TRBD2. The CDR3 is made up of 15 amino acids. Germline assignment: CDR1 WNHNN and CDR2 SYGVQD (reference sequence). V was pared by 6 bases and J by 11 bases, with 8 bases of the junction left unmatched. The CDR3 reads CASSPGLAGGQKQFF. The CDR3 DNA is TGCGCCAGCAGCCCGGGACTAGCGGGAGGCCAGAAGCAGTTCTTC.

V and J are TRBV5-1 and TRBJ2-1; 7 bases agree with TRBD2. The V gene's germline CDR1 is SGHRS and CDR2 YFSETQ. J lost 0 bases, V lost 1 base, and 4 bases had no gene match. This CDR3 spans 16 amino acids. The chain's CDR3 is CASSLNSGYSYNEQFF. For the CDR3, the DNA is TGCGCCAGCAGCTTGAATAGCGGGTACTCCTACAATGAGCAGTTCTTC. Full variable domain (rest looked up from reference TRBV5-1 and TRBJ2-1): KAGVTQTPRYLIKTRGQQVTLSCSPISGHRSVSWYQQTPGQGLQFLFEYFSETQRNKGNFPGRFSGRQFSNSRSEMNVSTLELGDSALYLCASSLNSGYSYNEQFFGPGTRLTVL.

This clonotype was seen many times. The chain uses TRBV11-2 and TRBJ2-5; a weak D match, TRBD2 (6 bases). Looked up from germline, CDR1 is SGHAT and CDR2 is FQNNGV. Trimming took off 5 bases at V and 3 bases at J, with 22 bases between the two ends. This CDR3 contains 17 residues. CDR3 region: CASSARLLTRSKETQYF. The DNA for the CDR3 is TGTGCCAGCAGCGCCCGACTTCTGACTAGGTCCAAAGAGACCCAGTACTTC.

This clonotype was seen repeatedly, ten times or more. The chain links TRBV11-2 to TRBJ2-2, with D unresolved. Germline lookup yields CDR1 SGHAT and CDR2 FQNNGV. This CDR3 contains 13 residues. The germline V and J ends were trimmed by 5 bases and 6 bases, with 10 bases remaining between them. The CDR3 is CASSTEIPGELFF. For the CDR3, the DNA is TGTGCCAGCAGCACCGAGATACCCGGGGAGCTGTTTTTT.

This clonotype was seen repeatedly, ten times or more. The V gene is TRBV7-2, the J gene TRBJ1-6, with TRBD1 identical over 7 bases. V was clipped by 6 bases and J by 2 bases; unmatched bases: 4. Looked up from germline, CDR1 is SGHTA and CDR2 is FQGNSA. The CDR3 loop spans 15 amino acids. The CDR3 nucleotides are TGTGCCAGCAGTTTCGACAGGGCCTATAATTCACCCCTCCACTTT. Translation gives CASSFDRAYNSPLHF.

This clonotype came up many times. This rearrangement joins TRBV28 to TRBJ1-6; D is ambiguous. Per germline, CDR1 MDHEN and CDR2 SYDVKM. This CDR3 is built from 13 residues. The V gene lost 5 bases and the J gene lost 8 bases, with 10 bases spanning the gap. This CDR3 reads CASSGDLDSPLHF. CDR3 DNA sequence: TGTGCCAGCAGTGGCGATCTTGATTCACCCCTCCACTTT. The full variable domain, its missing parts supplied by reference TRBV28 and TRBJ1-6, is DVKVTQSSRYLVKRTGEKVFLECVQDMDHENMFWYRQDPGLGLRLIYFSYDVKMKEKGDIPEGYSVSREKKERFSLILESASTNQTSMYLCASSGDLDSPLHFGNGTRLTVT.

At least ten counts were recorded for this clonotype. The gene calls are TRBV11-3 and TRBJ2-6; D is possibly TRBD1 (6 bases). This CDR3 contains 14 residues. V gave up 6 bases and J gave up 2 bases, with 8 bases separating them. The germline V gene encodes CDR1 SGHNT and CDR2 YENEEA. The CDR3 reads CASSTGPGANVLTF. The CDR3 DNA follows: TGTGCCAGCAGTACAGGGCCTGGGGCCAACGTCCTGACTTTC.

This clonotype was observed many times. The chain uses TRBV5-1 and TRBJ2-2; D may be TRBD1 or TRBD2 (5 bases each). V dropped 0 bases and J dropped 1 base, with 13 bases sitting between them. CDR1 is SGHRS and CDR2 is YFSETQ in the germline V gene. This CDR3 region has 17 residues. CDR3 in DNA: TGCGCCAGCAGCTTGGCCTCCGGGACCGAGAACACCGGGGAGCTGTTTTTT. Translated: CASSLASGTENTGELFF.

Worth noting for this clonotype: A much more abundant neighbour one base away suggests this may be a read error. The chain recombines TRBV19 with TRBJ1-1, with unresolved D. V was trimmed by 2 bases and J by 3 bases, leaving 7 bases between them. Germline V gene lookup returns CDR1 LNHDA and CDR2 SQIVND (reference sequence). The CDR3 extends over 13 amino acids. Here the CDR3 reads CASSITVDTEAFF. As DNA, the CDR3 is TGTGCCAGTAGTATAACCGTAGACACTGAAGCTTTCTTT. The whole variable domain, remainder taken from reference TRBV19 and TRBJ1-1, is DGGITQSPKYLFRKEGQNVTLSCEQNLNHDAMYWYRQDPGQGLRLIYYSQIVNDFQKGDIAEGYSVSREKKESFPLTVTSAQKNPTAFYLCASSITVDTEAFFGQGTRLTVV.

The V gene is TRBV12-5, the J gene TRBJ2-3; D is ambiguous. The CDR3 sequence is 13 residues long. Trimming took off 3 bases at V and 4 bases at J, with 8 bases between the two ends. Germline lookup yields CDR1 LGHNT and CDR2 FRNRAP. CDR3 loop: CASGFPVSDTQYF. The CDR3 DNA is TGTGCTAGTGGTTTCCCCGTGTCAGATACGCAGTATTTT. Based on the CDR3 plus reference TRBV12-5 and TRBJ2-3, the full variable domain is DARVTQTPRHKVTEMGQEVTMRCQPILGHNTVFWYRQTMMQGLELLAYFRNRAPLDDSGMPKDRFSAEMPDATLATLKIQPSEPRDSAVYFCASGFPVSDTQYFGPGTRLTVL.

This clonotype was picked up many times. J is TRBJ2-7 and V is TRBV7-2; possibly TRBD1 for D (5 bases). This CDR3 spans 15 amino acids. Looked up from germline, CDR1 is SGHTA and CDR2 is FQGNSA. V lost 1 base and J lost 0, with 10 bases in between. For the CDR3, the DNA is TGTGCCAGCAGCTTAGATGGACATACCTCCTACGAGCAGTACTTC. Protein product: CASSLDGHTSYEQYF.

In DNA, the CDR3 is TGTGCCAGCAGCCAAGATTTCGCCGGGGAGCTGTTTTTT. Protein: CASSQDFAGELFF. This chain uses TRBV4-2 with TRBJ2-2; D ambiguous. CDR3 size: 13 residues. Germline V gives CDR1 LGHNA, CDR2 YNFKEQ. The V end lost 0 bases, the J end lost 6 bases, and 5 bases lay between the germline ends.

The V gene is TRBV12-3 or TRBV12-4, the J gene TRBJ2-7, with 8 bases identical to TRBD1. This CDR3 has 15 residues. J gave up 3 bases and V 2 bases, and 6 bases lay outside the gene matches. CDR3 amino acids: CASSLPGQVGYEQYF. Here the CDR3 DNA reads TGTGCCAGCAGTTTACCGGGACAGGTAGGCTACGAGCAGTACTTC.